This TCR beta chain is from a study of human T cells and chemical hapten exposure. On the study more broadly: The variation in per-sample TCR yields arose mainly from small differences in pooled library volumes. Study-level findings and limits: Expanded TCRs formed significantly more large CDR3 similarity clusters than controls.

A note on this clonotype: Its cognate antigen is unknown. The junction does not match germline at one end; this may be a read error.

A single record per CDR3 protein comes from TCRdb applying MiXCR to the RACE reads. The profile shows about 40,000 distinct CDR3 sequences, roughly a tenth of them singletons. Time point in this sample: pre-sensitization, week 0. Described treatment: therapeutic diphenylcyclopropenone sensitization with weekly scalp DPC. The TCR was taken from a man aged 25 to 40 with alopecia areata. Some clones in this sample may be carry-over from other donors' samples. The source was whole blood, collected in connection with sensitization to the hapten diphenylcyclopropenone (DPC).

CDR3 sequence (DNA): TGTGCCAGCAGTGAAGCACTTGGATCCTTTGGCAATCAGCACCAGCATTTT. This encodes CASSEALGSFGNQHQHF. The V gene is TRBV6-1, the J gene TRBJ1-5; D is uncertain. CDR1 is MNHNS and CDR2 is SASEGT in the germline V gene. This CDR3 comprises 17 residues.